The rows below give T cell receptor beta chains drawn from one sample of a study of T-cell reconstitution after alpha-beta-depleted transplantation in children. Via MiXCR, TCRdb re-called the PCR reads, giving one row per CDR3 protein. The sample lists about 420,000 distinct CDR3 sequences, about 16% occurring once. The sample here was PBMCs, mostly from graft donor cells, taken 360 days after TCRalphabeta/CD19-depleted stem cell transplant. All receptors derive from a boy in the first two years of life who had a stem cell transplant for Wiskott-Aldrich syndrome, so the T cells may come from the graft donor. Both conserved end residues are part of each CDR3. Each record gives: V gene, clone size, J gene, D gene, CDR3 protein, CDR3 DNA. D genes are given only for firm matches. A clone size is listed for some rows: how often the clone was seen (once, few, many), or a class if it is expanded.

V gene: TRBV12-3/TRBV12-4; clone size: few; J gene: TRBJ1-3; D gene: -; CDR3 protein: CASSLGLGLSSGNTIYF; CDR3 DNA: TGTGCCAGCAGTTTAGGCCTCGGACTGAGCTCTGGAAACACCATATATTTT
V gene: TRBV5-1; clone size: few; J gene: TRBJ2-6; D gene: -; CDR3 protein: CASSLAFAGANVLTF; CDR3 DNA: TGCGCCAGCAGCTTGGCCTTTGCTGGGGCCAACGTCCTGACTTTC
V gene: TRBV27; clone size: -; J gene: TRBJ2-7; D gene: -; CDR3 protein: CASSFNRDVYEQYF; CDR3 DNA: TGTGCCAGCAGTTTCAACAGAGACGTCTACGAGCAGTACTTC
V gene: TRBV28; clone size: -; J gene: TRBJ1-2; D gene: -; CDR3 protein: CASSEPQAPGYTF; CDR3 DNA: TGTGCCAGCAGCGAACCTCAGGCCCCGGGCTACACCTTC
V gene: TRBV5-1; clone size: many; J gene: TRBJ2-2; D gene: -; CDR3 protein: CASSLASLRSTGELFF; CDR3 DNA: TGCGCCAGCAGCTTGGCAAGTTTGCGGAGCACCGGGGAGCTGTTTTTT
V gene: TRBV7-6; clone size: -; J gene: TRBJ1-2; D gene: -; CDR3 protein: CASSPSGGGYTF; CDR3 DNA: TGTGCCAGCAGCCCAAGTGGGGGGGGCTACACCTTC
V gene: TRBV12-3/TRBV12-4; clone size: many; J gene: TRBJ2-3; D gene: TRBD1; CDR3 protein: CASSFGTGGTDTQYF; CDR3 DNA: TGTGCCAGCAGTTTTGGGACAGGGGGAACAGATACGCAGTATTTT
V gene: TRBV28; clone size: -; J gene: TRBJ1-1; D gene: -; CDR3 protein: CASSPRLTFTEAFF; CDR3 DNA: TGTGCCAGCAGCCCCCGACTCACCTTCACTGAAGCTTTCTTT
V gene: TRBV24-1; clone size: -; J gene: TRBJ2-1; D gene: -; CDR3 protein: CATSGASVEQFF; CDR3 DNA: TGTGCCACCAGTGGGGCGTCGGTTGAGCAGTTCTTC
V gene: TRBV2; clone size: once; J gene: TRBJ1-2; D gene: -; CDR3 protein: CASTLGTDRNYGYTF; CDR3 DNA: TGTGCCAGCACCCTGGGGACCGACAGAAACTATGGCTACACCTTC
V gene: TRBV10-3; clone size: many; J gene: TRBJ1-5; D gene: TRBD1; CDR3 protein: CAIRGQSNQPQHF; CDR3 DNA: TGTGCCATCCGGGGACAGAGCAATCAGCCCCAGCATTTT
V gene: TRBV20-1; clone size: few; J gene: TRBJ2-1; D gene: TRBD2; CDR3 protein: CSASGLGAYNEQFF; CDR3 DNA: TGCAGTGCTAGCGGACTAGGGGCTTACAATGAGCAGTTCTTC
V gene: TRBV5-1; clone size: -; J gene: TRBJ2-3; D gene: -; CDR3 protein: CASSSVYRGKETDTQYF; CDR3 DNA: TGCGCCAGCAGCTCCGTTTACCGCGGGAAAGAAACAGATACGCAGTATTTT
V gene: TRBV20-1; clone size: -; J gene: TRBJ2-3; D gene: -; CDR3 protein: CSARTPTDTQYF; CDR3 DNA: TGCAGTGCTAGAACTCCCACAGATACGCAGTATTTT
V gene: TRBV6-5; clone size: few; J gene: TRBJ2-2; D gene: TRBD1; CDR3 protein: CASSFQTGRNTGELFF; CDR3 DNA: TGTGCCAGCAGTTTCCAGACAGGGCGAAACACCGGGGAGCTGTTTTTT
V gene: TRBV5-1; clone size: -; J gene: TRBJ2-3; D gene: -; CDR3 protein: CASSRGRSGPDTQYF; CDR3 DNA: TGCGCCAGCAGTCGTGGACGCTCCGGTCCCGATACGCAGTATTTT
V gene: TRBV5-1; clone size: -; J gene: TRBJ2-3; D gene: -; CDR3 protein: CASSYLLSPDTQYF; CDR3 DNA: TGCGCCAGCAGCTACCTACTGTCCCCAGATACGCAGTATTTT
V gene: TRBV12-3/TRBV12-4; clone size: few; J gene: TRBJ2-1; D gene: -; CDR3 protein: CASSPSRAYNEQFF; CDR3 DNA: TGTGCCAGCAGCCCCAGCCGGGCATACAATGAGCAGTTCTTC
V gene: TRBV4-3; clone size: few; J gene: TRBJ2-7; D gene: -; CDR3 protein: CASSQELGIRYEQYF; CDR3 DNA: TGCGCCAGCAGCCAAGAATTAGGCATTCGCTACGAGCAGTACTTC
V gene: TRBV11-2; clone size: few; J gene: TRBJ2-1; D gene: TRBD2; CDR3 protein: CASSRDYNNEQFF; CDR3 DNA: TGTGCCAGCAGCCGGGACTACAACAATGAGCAGTTCTTC
V gene: TRBV20-1; clone size: -; J gene: TRBJ2-3; D gene: TRBD2; CDR3 protein: CSARDWSGGKDTQYF; CDR3 DNA: TGCAGTGCTAGAGATTGGAGCGGGGGGAAAGATACGCAGTATTTT
V gene: TRBV9; clone size: -; J gene: TRBJ2-1; D gene: -; CDR3 protein: CASSVGPGMVLEQFF; CDR3 DNA: TGTGCCAGCAGCGTAGGTCCCGGGATGGTCCTCGAGCAGTTCTTC
V gene: TRBV4-1; clone size: few; J gene: TRBJ2-7; D gene: TRBD1; CDR3 protein: CASSQGPGTGPLYEQYF; CDR3 DNA: TGCGCCAGCAGCCAAGGTCCCGGGACAGGGCCACTATACGAGCAGTACTTC
V gene: TRBV7-9; clone size: -; J gene: TRBJ2-7; D gene: -; CDR3 protein: CASRLRTDGPYEQYF; CDR3 DNA: TGTGCCAGCAGGCTCCGGACAGACGGCCCTTACGAGCAGTACTTC
V gene: TRBV10-3; clone size: few; J gene: TRBJ2-2; D gene: -; CDR3 protein: CAIGGIPTGELFF; CDR3 DNA: TGTGCCATCGGGGGAATTCCCACCGGGGAGCTGTTTTTT
V gene: TRBV6-1; clone size: few; J gene: TRBJ2-1; D gene: -; CDR3 protein: CASSPPSQGRSYNEQFF; CDR3 DNA: TGTGCCAGCAGCCCACCCTCACAGGGACGCTCCTACAATGAGCAGTTCTTC
V gene: TRBV7-7; clone size: few; J gene: TRBJ2-3; D gene: -; CDR3 protein: CASSLAAVSTGTDTQYF; CDR3 DNA: TGTGCCAGCAGCTTAGCGGCTGTCTCCACCGGGACAGATACGCAGTATTTT
V gene: TRBV5-1; clone size: -; J gene: TRBJ2-7; D gene: -; CDR3 protein: CASSLALQQGREQYF; CDR3 DNA: TGCGCCAGCAGCTTGGCCCTACAACAGGGTCGGGAGCAGTACTTC
V gene: TRBV12-3/TRBV12-4; clone size: -; J gene: TRBJ2-7; D gene: TRBD2; CDR3 protein: CASSFTGTSGRRDEQYF; CDR3 DNA: TGTGCCAGCAGCTTTACCGGGACTAGCGGGAGACGGGACGAGCAGTACTTC
V gene: TRBV19; clone size: few; J gene: TRBJ2-7; D gene: TRBD1; CDR3 protein: CARPPGQGTYEQYF; CDR3 DNA: TGTGCCCGCCCACCGGGACAGGGAACCTACGAGCAGTACTTC
V gene: TRBV27; clone size: -; J gene: TRBJ2-1; D gene: TRBD2; CDR3 protein: CASSLGLAGAPDNEQFF; CDR3 DNA: TGTGCCAGCAGTTTGGGATTAGCGGGGGCCCCGGACAATGAGCAGTTCTTC